These T cell receptor beta chains were read from a single sample in a study of response to subunit inactivated influenza vaccine. Each CDR3 protein is one row after TCRdb ran MiXCR on the RT-PCR reads. The repertoire has 650,000 to 700,000 distinct CDR3 sequences, approximately 14% of them found once; the top ten carry roughly 11%. This material consisted of PBMCs from blood, taken 11 to 12 days after vaccination. These receptors came from a man aged 50 or older who received an inactivated influenza vaccine. Each CDR3 is given with its conserved first and last residue. Fields, in order: J gene, D gene, clone size, V gene, CDR3 DNA, CDR3 protein. D genes are given only for firm matches. Part of the rows lack a size; the others show once, few, many or a class for expanded clones.

>TRBJ2-1|TRBD2|few|TRBV10-3
TGTGCCATCAGTGGGATCGGACTAGCGGGGGACAATGAGCAGTTCTTC
CAISGIGLAGDNEQFF
>TRBJ2-3|-|-|TRBV7-6
TGTGCCAGCAGCTTAAAGACTCCAGATACGCAGTATTTT
CASSLKTPDTQYF
>TRBJ1-6|TRBD1|-|TRBV12-3/TRBV12-4
TGTGCCAGCAGTCCCGGGACAGGAGCTAGAAATTCACCCCTCCACTTT
CASSPGTGARNSPLHF
>TRBJ2-1|-|few|TRBV4-3
TGCGCCAGCAGCCAAACACAGGTCAGCTCCTACAATGAGCAGTTCTTC
CASSQTQVSSYNEQFF
>TRBJ2-7|TRBD1|few|TRBV20-1
TGCAGTGCTAGAGAATCAGGGGGCCTGGTCTACGAGCAGTACTTC
CSARESGGLVYEQYF
>TRBJ2-2|-|many|TRBV20-1
TGCAGTGCTAGCCCCGTCGGGGAGCTGTTTTTT
CSASPVGELFF
>TRBJ2-1|TRBD2|-|TRBV20-1
TGCAGTGCTAGAGCCCCAGGGCGCGGGGGCTCCTACAATGAGCAGTTCTTC
CSARAPGRGGSYNEQFF
>TRBJ2-5|TRBD2|-|TRBV4-1
TGCGCCAGCAAAGCTGGGACTAGCGGAGAGACCCAGTACTTC
CASKAGTSGETQYF
>TRBJ2-4|-|few|TRBV30
TGTGCCTGGAGTGTGGACAGCCGCTTCAAAAACATTCAGTACTTC
CAWSVDSRFKNIQYF
>TRBJ2-7|TRBD2|few|TRBV5-1
TGCGCCAGCAGCTTGGGGACTAGCGTGAATACCTACGAGCAGTACTTC
CASSLGTSVNTYEQYF
>TRBJ1-1|-|-|TRBV20-1
TGCAGTTCCGATCGGGGGGCCACTGAAGCTTTCTTT
CSSDRGATEAFF
>TRBJ2-5|-|-|TRBV7-2
TGTGCCAGCAGCTCGGTACTCGTAGGGGAGACCCAGTACTTC
CASSSVLVGETQYF
>TRBJ2-2|-|-|TRBV29-1
TGCAGCGTAGCCGGGACCAACACCGGGGAGCTGTTTTTT
CSVAGTNTGELFF
>TRBJ2-3|TRBD1|few|TRBV7-9
TGTGCCAGCAGTCGAGGACAGGGGGCGTTATCCACAGATACGCAGTATTTT
CASSRGQGALSTDTQYF
>TRBJ2-1|-|-|TRBV5-1
TGCGCCAGCACTGGGACTCTCGGAACTGGCTCCTACAATGAGCAGTTCTTC
CASTGTLGTGSYNEQFF
>TRBJ2-1|-|few|TRBV19
TGTGCCAGTACCCCGACTGGCTCCTACAATGAGCAGTTCTTC
CASTPTGSYNEQFF
>TRBJ2-1|TRBD1|-|TRBV5-1
TGCGCCAGCAGCCCGGACAGGGTTAGTGAGCAGTTCTTC
CASSPDRVSEQFF
>TRBJ2-1|TRBD2|many|TRBV12-3/TRBV12-4
TGTGCCAGCAGATTTGGGACTAGCGGGAGCTATGAGCAGTTCTTC
CASRFGTSGSYEQFF
>TRBJ1-2|TRBD1|few|TRBV20-1
TGCAGTGTGGACAGGGGAGGCTTTGTAAACGGCTACACCTTC
CSVDRGGFVNGYTF
>TRBJ2-7|TRBD2|-|TRBV20-1
TGCAGTGCTAGAGATCAGTTCGGTAGCGGGACTTACGAGCAGTACTTC
CSARDQFGSGTYEQYF
>TRBJ1-1|-|-|TRBV12-3/TRBV12-4
TGTGCCAGCAGTTTATCCGGGCGGATTGAAGCTTTCTTT
CASSLSGRIEAFF
>TRBJ2-7|-|-|TRBV6-5
TGTGCCAGCACTTCCATGGGGGAGCAGTACTTC
CASTSMGEQYF
>TRBJ2-3|-|few|TRBV30
TGTGCCTGGAGGAGGGGAAGAGGGGCAGGGAGCACAGATACGCAGTATTTT
CAWRRGRGAGSTDTQYF
>TRBJ2-1|TRBD2|-|TRBV24-1
TGTGCCACCAGGGGCGGGGGGCTCAATGAGCAGTTCTTC
CATRGGGLNEQFF
>TRBJ2-1|TRBD2|-|TRBV5-4
TGTGCCAGCAGCCCGGGACTAGCTGATGAGCAGTTCTTC
CASSPGLADEQFF
>TRBJ2-3|-|-|TRBV11-3
TGTGCCAGCAGCTTAACAAGAAACACAGATACGCAGTATTTT
CASSLTRNTDTQYF